The entry that follows covers one T cell receptor beta chain sequence. Its antigen is still unknown. This record comes from a study of T cell responses to AZD1222 COVID-19 vaccine. Broader study findings: The study sampled repertoires only after the peak T cell response. Clonal diversity may have been underestimated, and the donors were mostly white British, with more females than males.

TCRdb keeps only in-frame clones here, not all; method: immunoSEQ multiplex PCR. In the table there are more than 250,000 clones, just over 90% of which are singletons. Per the germline V gene, CDR1 is SGHDN and CDR2 is FVKESK. V was clipped by 4 bases and J by 6 bases; unmatched bases: 6. The CDR3 has 14 amino acids. The sample was peripheral blood, taken on day 0 of AZD1222 vaccination. This clonotype was obtained from an adult in good health. The genes are TRBV14 and TRBJ2-3, with 8 bases aligning to TRBD2. Written as DNA, the CDR3 is TGTGCCAGCAGCCTCCGGGGGGGCCGGGATACGCAGTATTTT. This gives the protein CASSLRGGRDTQYF.